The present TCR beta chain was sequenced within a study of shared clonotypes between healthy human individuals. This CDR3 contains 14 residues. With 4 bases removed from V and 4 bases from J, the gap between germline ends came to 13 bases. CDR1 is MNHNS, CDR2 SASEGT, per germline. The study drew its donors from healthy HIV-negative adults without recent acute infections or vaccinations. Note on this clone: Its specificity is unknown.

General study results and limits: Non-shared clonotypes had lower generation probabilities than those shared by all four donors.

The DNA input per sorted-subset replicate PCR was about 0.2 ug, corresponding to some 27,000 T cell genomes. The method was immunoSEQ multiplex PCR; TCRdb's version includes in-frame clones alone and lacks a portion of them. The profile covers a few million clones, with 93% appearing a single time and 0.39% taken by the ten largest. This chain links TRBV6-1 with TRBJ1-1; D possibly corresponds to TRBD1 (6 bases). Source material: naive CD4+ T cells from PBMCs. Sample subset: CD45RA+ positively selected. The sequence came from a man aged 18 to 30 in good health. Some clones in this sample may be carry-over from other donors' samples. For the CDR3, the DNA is TGTGCCAGCAGTGGGGAGGGGGGGCGCACTGAAGCTTTCTTT. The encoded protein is CASSGEGGRTEAFF.